The 5 T cell receptor beta chains below come from one sample, sequenced in a study of blood T cell repertoires in COVID-19. Clones were read by immunoSEQ multiplex PCR, and TCRdb kept only the in-frame ones, dropping some. The sample lists 120,000 to 150,000 clones, under 85% occurring once. Sequencing input: peripheral blood. The receptors originated from a human donor in a cohort sampled during active COVID-19.

The chain is built from TRBV24-1 and TRBJ2-7, with a weak D call TRBD2 (5 bases). The germline CDR1 and CDR2 sequences are KGHDR and SFDVKD. V was cut by 1 base and J by 1 base, with 19 bases left in between. There are 18 residues in the CDR3. CDR3 sequence reads: CATSDFPARESGSYEQYF. CDR3 coding DNA: TGTGCCACCAGTGATTTCCCCGCGCGAGAGAGCGGATCCTACGAGCAGTACTTC.

This clone has just a few counts. This chain uses TRBV12-5 with TRBJ1-2; TRBD1 is a possible D gene (5 bases). The CDR3 extends over 13 amino acids. Germline V gene sequence: CDR1 LGHNT, CDR2 FRNRAP. Trimming took off 7 bases at V and 2 bases at J, with 11 bases between the two ends. The chain's CDR3 is CASAMGGNYGYTF. The CDR3, as DNA: TGTGCTAGTGCCATGGGGGGAAACTATGGCTACACCTTC.

CDR3 amino acids: CASSIVSSSSGRYEQFF. DNA of the CDR3: TGTGCCAGTAGTATAGTTTCCTCCTCTAGCGGGAGGTATGAGCAGTTCTTC. The chain employs TRBV19 and TRBJ2-1, with TRBD2 matching 11 bases. The CDR3 has 17 residues. The V segment lost 1 base and the J segment 8 bases; nucleotides outside the gene matches: 10. Germline CDR1 LNHDA, CDR2 SQIVND (reference sequence).

Only a few counts were recorded for this clone. The chain is built from TRBV19 and TRBJ2-2, with 12 nucleotides matching TRBD2. V was clipped by 7 bases and J by 4 bases; unmatched bases: 7. Germline loops: CDR1 LNHDA, CDR2 SQIVND (reference sequence). CDR3 size: 16 residues. The CDR3 nucleotides are TGTGCCAGTAATCGACTAGCGGGAGATATCACCGGGGAGCTGTTTTTT. It specifies CASNRLAGDITGELFF.

The chain has TRBV19 and TRBJ1-5; no definite D call. The CDR3 sequence is 14 residues long. The germline V gene encodes CDR1 LNHDA and CDR2 SQIVND (reference sequence). Trimming pared 10 bases from V and 1 base from J, leaving 14 bases between. The CDR3 DNA reads as TGTGCCACTCGGTCGGGGTGGAGCAATCAGCCCCAGCATTTT. This gives the protein CATRSGWSNQPQHF.